This T cell receptor beta chain was obtained from a study of breast tumors, draining lymph nodes, adjacent tissues. The CDR3 consists of 14 residues. From germline, CDR1 is SNHLY and CDR2 FYNNEI. The trim removed 7 bases at V and 7 bases at J, leaving 7 bases unmatched. Many counts were recorded for this clonotype. In TCRdb, the multiplex PCR reads were re-called with MiXCR into one record per CDR3 protein. The sample has around 230,000 distinct CDR3 sequences, under 35% seen once. Samples came from axillary lymph nodes draining the breast cancer. This rearrangement joins TRBV2 to TRBJ2-1; 10 bases are a match to TRBD2. The specimen was axillary lymph node tissue. The sequence came from a female donor with breast cancer. Some clones in this sample may be carry-over from other donors' samples. The CDR3 sequence: CASNQREGLNEQFF. In nucleotides, the CDR3 is TGTGCCAGCAATCAGCGGGAGGGCCTTAATGAGCAGTTCTTC. Drawing the rest from reference TRBV2 and TRBJ2-1, the complete variable domain is EPEVTQTPSHQVTQMGQEVILRCVPISNHLYFYWYRQILGQKVEFLVSFYNNEISEKSEIFDDQFSVERPDGSNFTLKIRSTKLEDSAMYFCASNQREGLNEQFFGPGTRLTVL.